This TCR beta chain was captured in a study of T cells in Graves' hyperthyroidism and ophthalmopathy (dated by TCRdb to about 2019). About the investigation overall: Peripheral blood was collected at initial diagnosis, before any treatment. TCR V-J signatures able to tell the groups apart were searched for in a discovery cohort of more than 90 patients, of whom over 40 had Graves' ophthalmopathy and roughly 59 had stable Graves' hyperthyroidism. An independent validation cohort of under 20 hyperthyroidism patients and 17 patients who later progressed to ophthalmopathy tested prospective prediction of ophthalmopathy. For training and testing, the 100 or so patients in the discovery cohort were randomly divided in a 7:3 ratio. Thyroid tissue and blood T-cell repertoires from six Graves' hyperthyroidism patients were also compared in the study. Once sampling was done, hyperthyroidism patients were given methimazole at a starting dose of 30 mg daily, whereas ophthalmopathy patients were given high-dose intravenous methylprednisolone. The paper reports TCR Vbeta CDR3 sequencing of 140 or so peripheral blood samples: approximately 43 ophthalmopathy, approximately 74 hyperthyroidism and approximately 17 progressor patients. The full study reports these points: Most expanded thyroid clonotypes (frequency above 0.001) were also detected in blood, a finding suggesting that blood repertoires may reflect thyroid immune responses. In validation, the model predicted progression to ophthalmopathy a median of roughly 6.5 months before onset, with 70% to 71% sensitivity and nearly 75% specificity. Sample size was not statistically predetermined, and investigators were not blinded to group allocation. A model built on a 13 V-J signature distinguished ophthalmopathy from stable hyperthyroidism, reaching roughly 88% sensitivity and approximately 81% specificity in cross-validation and 80%/75% in testing.

Stable Graves' hyperthyroidism was defined as the absence of progression to ophthalmopathy over 18 months of follow-up. The hyperthyroidism patients were between 18 and 65 years old and newly diagnosed, with a disease duration of less than 2 months. Exclusion was applied to patients with uncontrolled infections, other autoimmune diseases, pregnancy or lactation. Diagnoses were based on clinical symptoms, serum thyroxine and TRAb, thyroid ultrasound and orbital computed tomography. PBMCs were separated from 10 ml of fresh peripheral blood using Ficoll-Paque density gradient centrifugation. Trizol reagent was used to extract total RNA, and RNA quality was then checked on an Agilent 2100 Bioanalyzer. This clonotype was seen at least ten times. The target of this receptor is not known. Base qualities are missing; no much larger clone stands one base away. The TCR beta CDR3 regions were amplified from the RNA transcripts. The first round of RT-PCR for the TCR CDR3 was performed with the HTBI primer set and the Qiagen OneStep RT-PCR kit. Libraries were constructed in a second round of multiplex PCR, after which size selection and purification were carried out. Paired-end sequencing of the libraries was performed with 100 bp reads on an Illumina HiSeq2000. In the paper's pipeline: SOAPnuke was used to process the raw data, with reads discarded if the reads contained adapters or uncalled bases, had a mean Phred below 15, or lacked an exact constant-primer or identifier match. High-quality paired reads were merged using COPE v1.2.5, and each unique nucleotide sequence was defined as a clonotype. MiTCR v1.1 was used to align the clonotypes against IMGT TRBV, TRBD and TRBJ reference segments. Analysis was restricted to V-J combinations with a frequency above 0.0001, which covered about 99% of repertoires. A TCS score was defined as the ratio of F50 (clonal expansion) to E x V (chaos), with BLOSUM62-based TCRdist applied between CDR3 peptides within each V-J. Welch's t-statistics and random forest reduced roughly 500 V-J features to under 15, which were used in a naive Bayes classifier (R e1071). TCRdb redid the processing of the public reads, applying fastp at Q25 and MiXCR, and retained in-frame beta chains. Rows are unified per CDR3 protein, each entry keeping the most common DNA and genes. For this entry, the V and J calls and clone size follow TCRdb and not the study's own pipeline. The sample table lists under 300,000 distinct CDR3 sequences, roughly 13% of them with a count of one. The top ten clonotypes cover 6.5% to 10% of the sample.

The germline V gene (reference sequence) provides CDR1 MNHEY and CDR2 SMNVEV. Including the terminal cysteine and phenylalanine, the CDR3 comprises 16 residues. Here the CDR3 DNA is all that survives: 48 bases in frame from base 1. Relative to germline, V is missing 5 bases and J is missing 6 bases, with 8 bases of the junction outside any gene match. Recombination connected TRBV27 to TRBJ2-3; 13 bases in the middle match TRBD2. This clonotype was obtained from a woman in her thirties or forties with Graves' hyperthyroidism. What was sequenced was blood. The DNA sequence is TGTGCCAGCAGTCCACGGACTAGCGGGAGAGGGGATACGCAGTATTTT. This yields the protein CASSPRTSGRGDTQYF.